This T cell receptor (beta chain) was found in a study of coeliac disease. Findings of the study overall: Most TRB amino acid sequences occurred in only one sample. Lower clonality than controls marked TRB and TRG repertoires from active celiac intraepithelial and lamina propria samples.

Each fraction contributed one roughly 500,000-cell aliquot for sequencing. Measured with immunoSEQ multiplex PCR; TCRdb has only the in-frame clones, and not every one. Among several thousand clones listed, about 64% were seen once. This CDR3 is 15 amino acids long. The germline CDR1 and CDR2 sequences are SGHKS and YYEKEE (reference sequence). Between the trimmed V and J ends, which lost 0 bases and 0 bases, there was a span of 10 bases. Notes on this clone: The antigen is unknown.

V gene TRBV5-5 combines with J gene TRBJ2-7, with a tentative D call TRBD1 (5 bases). Sequenced sample: intraepithelial lymphocytes from the gut. The source is a woman between 40 and 50 years old. DNA of the CDR3: TGTGCCAGCAGCTTGGCTGGACAACCCTCCTACGAGCAGTACTTC. Translating it yields CASSLAGQPSYEQYF.